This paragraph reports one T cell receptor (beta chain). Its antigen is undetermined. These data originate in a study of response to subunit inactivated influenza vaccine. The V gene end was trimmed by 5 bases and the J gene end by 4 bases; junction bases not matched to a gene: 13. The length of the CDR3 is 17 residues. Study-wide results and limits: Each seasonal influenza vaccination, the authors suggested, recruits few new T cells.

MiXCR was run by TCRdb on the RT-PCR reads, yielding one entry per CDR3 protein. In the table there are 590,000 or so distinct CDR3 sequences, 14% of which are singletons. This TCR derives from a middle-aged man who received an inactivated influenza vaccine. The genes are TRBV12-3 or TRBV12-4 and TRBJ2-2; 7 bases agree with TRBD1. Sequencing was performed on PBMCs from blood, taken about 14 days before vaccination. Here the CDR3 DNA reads TGTGCCAGCAGTCTGCGACAGGGCGTTAGGTTCACCGGGGAGCTGTTTTTT. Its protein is CASSLRQGVRFTGELFF.